The rows below give T cell receptor beta chains drawn from one sample of a study of OX40 agonist ivuxolimab in advanced cancers. Only in-frame clones appear in the TCRdb table, and some are missing; sequencing was by immunoSEQ multiplex PCR. In the table there are approximately 76,000 clones, 80% to 95% of which are singletons. The sequencing here drew on CD4+ or CD8+ T cells sorted from blood, taken in a trial of the OX40 agonist ivuxolimab. The receptors come from an adult with an advanced solid tumor such as melanoma, head and neck, liver or kidney cancer. Both conserved end residues are part of each CDR3. Fields, in order: V gene, CDR3 protein.

V: TRBV11-2; CDR3: CASSLWDRDFHSEAFF
V: TRBV27; CDR3: CASSLSRQAISHYEQYF
V: TRBV6-4; CDR3: CASSAGTSNEQFF
V: TRBV2; CDR3: CASGGLGNYGYTF
V: TRBV7-6; CDR3: CASSQPALTDLNTEAFF
V: TRBV4-1; CDR3: CASSQDDGEGGHNYGYTF
V: TRBV11-2; CDR3: CASSLGQGSGELFF
V: TRBV30; CDR3: CAWAGGSSYNSPLHF
V: TRBV10-2; CDR3: CASSEFRVSYEQYF
V: TRBV29-1; CDR3: CSVAVGQRNRPPLHF
V: TRBV5-1; CDR3: CASSLEGWAGAYEQYF
V: TRBV18; CDR3: CASSPEDYRYTDTQYF
V: TRBV9; CDR3: CASSEVAGPSYEQYF
V: TRBV27; CDR3: CASSWGQGMETQYF
V: TRBV5-4; CDR3: CASSSGTSGIYEQYF
V: TRBV11-2; CDR3: CASSPQGGTGELFF
V: TRBV4-3; CDR3: CASSNWQAGSTDTQYF
V: TRBV27; CDR3: CASSLGRGTGELFF
V: TRBV6-6; CDR3: CASSRDASVGEQFF
V: TRBV4-3; CDR3: CASSPGVSYNEQFF
V: TRBV21-1; CDR3: CASSKRATSGLTSTDTQYF
V: TRBV1; CDR3: CTSSQLTTGISLYEQYF
V: TRBV27; CDR3: CASSLGGQASGGELFF
V: TRBV18; CDR3: CASSPGADEQFF
V: TRBV4-3; CDR3: CASSQVKSAGTYGYTF
V: TRBV27; CDR3: CASSSGVWNEQYF
V: TRBV6-6; CDR3: CASSYSGEQYF
V: TRBV29-1; CDR3: CSVVRPNTEAFF
V: TRBV27; CDR3: CASSLQGVETQYF
V: TRBV5-1; CDR3: CASSGGTERTYEQYF
V: TRBV4-1; CDR3: CASSQDNLGNTEAFF
V: TRBV30; CDR3: CAWTEGGGNQPQHF
V: TRBV6-1; CDR3: CASTPTIGGGYEQFF
V: TRBV19; CDR3: CATGQGYNYGYTF
V: TRBV27; CDR3: CASRTGGYSNQPQHF
V: TRBV7-8; CDR3: CASTSGTRSGANVLTF
V: TRBV11-2; CDR3: CASSLGRGSPYEQYF
V: TRBV11-2; CDR3: CASSLSAGAYEQYF
V: TRBV5-6; CDR3: CASSLVSDRMNTEAFF
V: TRBV19; CDR3: CASSPGQGINVEFF
V: TRBV7-6; CDR3: CASSRPAGWSTDTQYF
V: TRBV7-9; CDR3: CASSPTETQYF
V: TRBV6-5; CDR3: CASSYSSGYSEAEQYF
V: TRBV7-9; CDR3: CASRSQPDRGEDTQYF
V: TRBV29-1; CDR3: CSVGDSTDTQYF
V: TRBV4-3; CDR3: CASSQDLGAGGRDTQYF
V: TRBV30; CDR3: CAWGGWSETYEQYF
V: TRBV6-4; CDR3: CASSDNGGTDTQYF
V: TRBV7-9; CDR3: CASSSGTALYEQYF
V: TRBV6-7; CDR3: CATPRTGENTGELFF
V: TRBV27; CDR3: CASSLLGAQGGNQPQHF
V: TRBV21-1; CDR3: CASNFQGAGLTNYGYTF
V: TRBV6-6; CDR3: CASSYSSAYEQYF
V: TRBV10-2; CDR3: CASRGGREAFF
V: TRBV7-2; CDR3: CASSLASGGAVYNEQFF
V: TRBV12-5; CDR3: CASGSNSISYNEQFF